Described below is a single T cell receptor (beta chain) sequence and its context. Profiled with immunoSEQ multiplex PCR; TCRdb holds only in-frame clones, not every one. Of approximately 73,000 clones listed, over 80% are singletons. The sample is drawn from a study of technical replicates of blood from a handful of donors. Specimen: T cells isolated from PBMCs. The TCR was taken from a human donor in good health.

The CDR3 region is CASAKRPLDEQFF. In DNA, the CDR3 is TGCGCCAGCGCAAAACGGCCTCTAGATGAGCAGTTCTTC. The chain has TRBV5-1 and TRBJ2-1, with D unclear. The CDR3 has 13 residues. V lost 7 bases and J 8 bases, leaving 16 bases between the germline ends. Germline V gene data show CDR1 as SGHRS and CDR2 as YFSETQ. Based on the CDR3 plus reference TRBV5-1 and TRBJ2-1, the full variable domain is KAGVTQTPRYLIKTRGQQVTLSCSPISGHRSVSWYQQTPGQGLQFLFEYFSETQRNKGNFPGRFSGRQFSNSRSEMNVSTLELGDSALYLCASAKRPLDEQFFGPGTRLTVL.